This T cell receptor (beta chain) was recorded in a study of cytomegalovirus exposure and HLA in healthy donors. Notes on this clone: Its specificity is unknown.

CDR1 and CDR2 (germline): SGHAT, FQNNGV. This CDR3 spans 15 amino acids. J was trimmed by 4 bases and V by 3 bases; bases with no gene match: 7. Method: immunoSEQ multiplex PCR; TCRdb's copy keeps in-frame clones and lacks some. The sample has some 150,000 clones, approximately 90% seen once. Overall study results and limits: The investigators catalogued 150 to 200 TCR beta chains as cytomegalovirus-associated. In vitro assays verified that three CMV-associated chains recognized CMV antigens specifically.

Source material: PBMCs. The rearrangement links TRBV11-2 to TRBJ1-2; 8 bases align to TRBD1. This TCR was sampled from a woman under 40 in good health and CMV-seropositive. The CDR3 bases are TGTGCCAGCAGCTTGGGCCCCACAGGGGGCTATGGCTACACCTTC. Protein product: CASSLGPTGGYGYTF.